Following are 3 T cell receptor beta chains from one sample sequenced in a study of identical twins. TCRdb fed the 5' RACE reads into MiXCR, producing one record per CDR3 protein. The table records about 520,000 distinct CDR3 sequences, roughly a fifth of them present only once. These data also formed part of another study, on T cells expressing NK-cell markers.

What was sequenced was CD4+ T cells sorted from blood. These receptors originate from a woman aged 18 to 35 in good health.

The chain joins TRBV7-2 to TRBJ1-1; TRBD1 agrees at 11 bases. Trimming at V came to 5 bases and at J to 7 bases, leaving 3 bases not matched to a gene. CDR3 length: 13 amino acids. Germline CDR1 SGHTA, CDR2 FQGNSA. The CDR3 spells CASSGQGALEAFF. The CDR3 DNA follows: TGTGCCAGCAGCGGACAGGGGGCCCTTGAAGCTTTCTTT. Together with reference TRBV7-2 and TRBJ1-1, the CDR3 gives the full variable domain: GAGVSQSPSNKVTEKGKDVELRCDPISGHTALYWYRQSLGQGLEFLIYFQGNSAPDKSGLPSDRFSAERTGGSVSTLTIQRTQQEDSAVYLCASSGQGALEAFFGQGTRLTVV.

The CDR3: CASGSGGYQETQYF. Here the CDR3 DNA reads TGCGCCAGTGGTAGCGGGGGCTACCAAGAGACCCAGTACTTC. This sequence joins TRBV5-1 and TRBJ2-5; 9 bases map to TRBD2. V shed 8 bases, J shed 0 bases, and the junction held 5 bases outside the gene matches. The CDR3 contains 14 residues. Germline CDR1 is SGHRS and CDR2 is YFSETQ. Variable domain in full (rest from reference TRBV5-1 and TRBJ2-5): KAGVTQTPRYLIKTRGQQVTLSCSPISGHRSVSWYQQTPGQGLQFLFEYFSETQRNKGNFPGRFSGRQFSNSRSEMNVSTLELGDSALYLCASGSGGYQETQYFGPGTRLLVL.

This clonotype was seen ten or more times. V is TRBV3-1 and J is TRBJ1-2; perhaps TRBD1 as D (6 bases). Germline values: CDR1 LGHDT, CDR2 YNNKEL (reference sequence). Trimming cost V 0 bases and J 14 bases, with 16 bases left between them. The CDR3 contains 13 residues. CDR3 DNA: TGTGCCAGCAGCCAAGAATGGGGGGCCTCGAGTACCTTC. Protein: CASSQEWGASSTF.